This T cell receptor beta chain was obtained from a study of T cells after posttransplantation cyclophosphamide. Here immunoSEQ multiplex PCR was the method, and the copy in TCRdb shows in-frame clones only, minus some. The profile shows tens of thousands of clones, 70% to 90% of them singletons. V was cut by 2 bases and J by 7 bases, with 16 bases left in between. The CDR3 extends over 14 amino acids. Germline assignment: CDR1 SGHKS and CDR2 YYEKEE (reference sequence). The clonotype originates from a woman aged 40 to 50 with a blood cancer, CMV-positive, and with a related stem cell donor. Sequenced: PBMCs. J is TRBJ2-7 and V is TRBV5-5, with D perhaps TRBD2 (5 bases). The CDR3 coding sequence is TGTGCCAGCAGCTTTGGGTCGCCCCGGGGAGAGCAGTACTTC. Its translation is CASSFGSPRGEQYF.